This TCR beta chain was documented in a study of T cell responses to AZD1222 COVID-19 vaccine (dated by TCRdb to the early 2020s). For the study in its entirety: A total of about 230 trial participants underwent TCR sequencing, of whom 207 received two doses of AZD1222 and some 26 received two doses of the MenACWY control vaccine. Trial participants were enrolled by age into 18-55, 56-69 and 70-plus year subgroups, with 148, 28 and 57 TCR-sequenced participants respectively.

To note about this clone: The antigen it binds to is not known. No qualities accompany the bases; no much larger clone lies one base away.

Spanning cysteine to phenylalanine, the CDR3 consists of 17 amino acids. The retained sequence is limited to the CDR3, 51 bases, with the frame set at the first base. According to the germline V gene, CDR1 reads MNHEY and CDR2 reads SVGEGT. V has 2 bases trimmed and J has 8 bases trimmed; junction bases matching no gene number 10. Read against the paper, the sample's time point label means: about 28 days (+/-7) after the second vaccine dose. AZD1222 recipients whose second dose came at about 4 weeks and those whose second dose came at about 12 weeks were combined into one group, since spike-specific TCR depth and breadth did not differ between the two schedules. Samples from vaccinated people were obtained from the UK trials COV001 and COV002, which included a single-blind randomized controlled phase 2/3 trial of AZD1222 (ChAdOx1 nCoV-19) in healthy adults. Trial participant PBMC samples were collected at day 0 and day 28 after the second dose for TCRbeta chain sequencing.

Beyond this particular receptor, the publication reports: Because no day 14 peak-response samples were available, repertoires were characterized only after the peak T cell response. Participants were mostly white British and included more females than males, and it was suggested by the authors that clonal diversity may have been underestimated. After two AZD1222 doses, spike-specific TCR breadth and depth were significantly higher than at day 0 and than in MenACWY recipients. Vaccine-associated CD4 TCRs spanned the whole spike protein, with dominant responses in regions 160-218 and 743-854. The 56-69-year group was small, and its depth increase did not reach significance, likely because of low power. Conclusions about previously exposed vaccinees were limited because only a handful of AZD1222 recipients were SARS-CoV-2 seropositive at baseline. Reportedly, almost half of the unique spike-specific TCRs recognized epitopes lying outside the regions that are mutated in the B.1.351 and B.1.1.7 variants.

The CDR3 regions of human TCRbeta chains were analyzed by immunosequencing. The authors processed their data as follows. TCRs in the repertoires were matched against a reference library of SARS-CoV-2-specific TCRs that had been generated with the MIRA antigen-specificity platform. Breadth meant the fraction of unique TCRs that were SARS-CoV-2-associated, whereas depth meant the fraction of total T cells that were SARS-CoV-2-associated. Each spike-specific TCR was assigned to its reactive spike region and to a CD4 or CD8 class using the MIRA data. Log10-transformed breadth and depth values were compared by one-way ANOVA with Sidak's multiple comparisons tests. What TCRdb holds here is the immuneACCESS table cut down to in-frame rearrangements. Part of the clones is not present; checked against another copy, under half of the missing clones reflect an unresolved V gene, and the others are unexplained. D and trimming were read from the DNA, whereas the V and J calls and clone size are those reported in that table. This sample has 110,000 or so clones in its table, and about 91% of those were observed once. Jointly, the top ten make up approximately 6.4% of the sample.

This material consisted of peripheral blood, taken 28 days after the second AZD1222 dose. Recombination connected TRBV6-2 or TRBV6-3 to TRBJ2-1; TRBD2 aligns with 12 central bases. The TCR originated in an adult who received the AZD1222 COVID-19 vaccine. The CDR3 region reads CASSYTKLAGGDYEQFF. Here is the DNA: TGTGCCAGCAGTTACACAAAACTAGCGGGGGGCGACTATGAGCAGTTCTTC.